The 17 T cell receptor beta chains presented below share a single source sample, sequenced in a study of beta chain features in type 1 diabetes. Investigators reverse transcribed all isolated RNA, so they sequenced expressed TCRB transcripts. Method: immunoSEQ multiplex PCR; TCRdb's copy keeps in-frame clones and lacks some. The sample has roughly 180,000 clones, around 13% seen once. What was sequenced was central memory CD4+ T cells from blood. Every receptor here comes from a woman aged 18-35 years in good health.

The chain employs TRBV9 and TRBJ2-7; D is perhaps TRBD2 (6 bases). The germline CDR1 and CDR2 sequences are SGDLS and YYNGEE. V was trimmed by 0 bases and J by 7 bases, leaving 14 bases between them. This CDR3 contains 14 residues. The DNA for the CDR3 is TGTGCCAGCAGCGTAGCTTGGGGTGGGGGGGAGCAGTACTTC. This codes for CASSVAWGGGEQYF.

This clone was seen only a few times. The chain has TRBV7-2 and TRBJ2-7; D is unresolved. The germline V and J ends were trimmed by 2 bases and 0 bases, with 8 bases remaining between them. The CDR3 extends over 14 amino acids. The germline V gene has CDR1 SGHTA and CDR2 FQGNSA. Written as DNA, the CDR3 is TGTGCCAGCAGCTTAAATACAGCCTCCTACGAGCAGTACTTC. Its protein is CASSLNTASYEQYF.

The rearrangement links TRBV7-2 to TRBJ2-5; TRBD2 agrees at 8 bases. The DNA end is a closer match to TRBJ2-7, so the J assignment may be wrong. This CDR3 is 15 amino acids long. Germline assignment: CDR1 SGHTA and CDR2 FQGNSA. The CDR3 DNA reads TGTGCCTCAGGAGGTAGGGCGGGAGGTTCTCCCGAGCAGTACTTC. Its protein product is CASGGRAGGSPEQYF.

The J gene is TRBJ2-7, the V gene TRBV5-4; 10 nucleotides match TRBD2. The CDR3 is 16 residues long. V shed 4 bases, J shed 5 bases, and the junction held 12 bases outside the gene matches. Germline V gene lookup returns CDR1 SGHNT and CDR2 YYREEE (reference sequence). CDR3 nucleotide sequence: TGTGCCAGCAGCCGCGACAGCGGGAGGGCCGGGGACGAGCAGTACTTC. Its translation: CASSRDSGRAGDEQYF.

The rearrangement links TRBV29-1 to TRBJ2-2, with TRBD2 as a possible D gene (7 bases). Germline loops: CDR1 SQVTM, CDR2 ANQGSEA. The CDR3 consists of 16 residues. Trimming took off 5 bases at V and 6 bases at J, with 22 bases between the two ends. The CDR3 loop is CSVSSGEGMYAGELFF. The CDR3 region has the DNA TGCAGCGTTTCTTCAGGGGAGGGGATGTATGCCGGGGAGCTGTTTTTT.

This clone was observed a handful of times. The J gene is TRBJ2-5, the V gene TRBV29-1; TRBD1 might be the D (6 bases). Germline values: CDR1 SQVTM, CDR2 ANQGSEA. This CDR3 has 13 amino acids. Deletions cut 6 bases from V and 3 bases from J, with 14 bases between. Written as DNA, the CDR3 is TGCAGCGTGGGGGCAGGGAGAAAAGAGACCCAGTACTTC. Translating it yields CSVGAGRKETQYF.

This clone was observed a handful of times. The chain uses TRBV9 and TRBJ2-7, with 7 bases identical to TRBD1. This CDR3 has 14 residues. The germline gives CDR1 SGDLS, CDR2 YYNGEE. V was clipped by 0 bases and J by 2 bases; unmatched bases: 2. CDR3 nucleotides: TGTGCCAGCAGCGTAGCAGGGGGTACCTACGAGCAGTACTTC. Translation: CASSVAGGTYEQYF.

This clone was seen only a few times. For the CDR3, the DNA is TGTGCCAGCAGCTCGGACAGGGGGACTGAAGCTTTCTTT. Translated: CASSSDRGTEAFF. This rearrangement joins TRBV7-2 to TRBJ1-1, with 10 bases identical to TRBD1. Unmatched junction bases numbered 1, after V lost 4 bases and J lost 5 bases. This CDR3 contains 13 residues. From germline, CDR1 is SGHTA and CDR2 FQGNSA. Variable domain in full (rest from reference TRBV7-2 and TRBJ1-1): GAGVSQSPSNKVTEKGKDVELRCDPISGHTALYWYRQSLGQGLEFLIYFQGNSAPDKSGLPSDRFSAERTGGSVSTLTIQRTQQEDSAVYLCASSSDRGTEAFFGQGTRLTVV.

This clone showed up just a few times. The V call is TRBV7-2, the J call TRBJ2-7, with 7 bases aligning to TRBD1. The CDR3 covers 14 residues. J gave up 7 bases and V 5 bases, and 11 bases lay outside the gene matches. Per the germline V gene, CDR1 is SGHTA and CDR2 is FQGNSA. Here the CDR3 DNA reads TGTGCCAGCAGCAAGAGACAGGGAACCGTTGAGCAGTACTTC. Its translation is CASSKRQGTVEQYF.

CDR3 sequence: CASSQDIGAGELFF. The CDR3 DNA sequence: TGCGCCAGCAGCCAAGATATCGGAGCCGGGGAGCTGTTTTTT. The V and J genes are TRBV4-1 and TRBJ2-2; no clear D. The germline V gene encodes CDR1 MGHRA and CDR2 YSYEKL. Trimming took off 0 bases at V and 6 bases at J, with 8 bases between the two ends. This CDR3 region has 14 residues.

V is TRBV6-5 and J is TRBJ2-2; 7 nucleotides line up with TRBD1. The length of the CDR3 is 15 residues. The J segment lost 4 bases and the V segment lost 7 bases, leaving 9 bases of the junction unmatched. The germline gives CDR1 MNHEY, CDR2 SVGAGI. The CDR3 here is CASTTTGESTGELFF. The CDR3 DNA is TGTGCCAGCACCACAACAGGGGAAAGCACCGGGGAGCTGTTTTTT.

The table lists this clone with a few counts. The rearrangement uses TRBV30 and TRBJ2-7, with 7 nucleotides matching TRBD2. The junction had 12 bases not matched to a gene; V was cut back by 0 bases and J by 7 bases. CDR3 length: 15 amino acids. Germline loops: CDR1 GTSNPN, CDR2 SVGIG (reference sequence). The CDR3 DNA sequence: TGTGCCTGGAGTGTAACCGGGGGGAGGGCAGGAGAGCAGTACTTC. It is translated as CAWSVTGGRAGEQYF.

This chain connects TRBV28 to TRBJ2-6; D gene ambiguous. CDR1 and CDR2 from the germline V gene are MDHEN and SYDVKM. Trimming stripped 7 bases from V and 0 bases from J, with 16 bases between. The CDR3 covers 17 residues. CDR3 residues: CASTQAEVLSGANVLTF. The CDR3 nucleotides are TGTGCCAGCACCCAAGCAGAGGTACTCTCTGGGGCCAACGTCCTGACTTTC.

The chain combines TRBV30 with TRBJ2-1; TRBD2 matches at 7 bases. The germline gives CDR1 GTSNPN, CDR2 SVGIG (reference sequence). Trimming removed 5 bases from V and 8 bases from J; junction bases left unmatched: 12. The CDR3 spans 14 residues. The CDR3 reads CAWVRGGSSHEQFF. The CDR3 bases are TGTGCCTGGGTCCGGGGCGGGAGTAGCCATGAGCAGTTCTTC.

The CDR3 DNA reads as TGTGCCAGCAGCTTTGGTGCTAGCGGGGGTTATGAGCAGTTCTTC. Amino acids: CASSFGASGGYEQFF. This chain links TRBV7-7 with TRBJ2-1; 10 nucleotides line up with TRBD2. V lost 3 bases, J lost 8 bases, and 7 bases stayed unmatched. The CDR3 spans 15 residues. The germline V gene has CDR1 SSHAT and CDR2 FNYEAQ (reference sequence).

The chain links TRBV6-5 to TRBJ2-7; D is undetermined. The CDR3 runs to 14 residues. Per the germline V gene, CDR1 is MNHEY and CDR2 is SVGAGI. The ends were cut back, 0 bases at V and 3 bases at J, with 9 bases in the middle. This CDR3 reads CASSYSGRYYEQYF. In nucleotides, the CDR3 is TGTGCCAGCAGTTACTCTGGCAGATACTACGAGCAGTACTTC.

The chain employs TRBV2 and TRBJ1-1, with D possibly being TRBD1 (5 bases). V gave up 6 bases and J gave up 5 bases, with 13 bases separating them. Germline V gene data show CDR1 as SNHLY and CDR2 as FYNNEI. CDR3 length equals 13 residues. For the CDR3, the DNA is TGTGCCAGCAGAGGGGTCCCTGGAACTGAAGCTTTCTTT. Amino acid sequence: CASRGVPGTEAFF.